The subject of this entry is one T cell receptor (beta chain). It lacks a known antigen. No qualities accompany the bases; no much larger clone lies one base away. Collaborating institutions collected whole blood in K2EDTA tubes following their own protocols. For TCRbeta analysis, collaborator samples were shipped as frozen whole blood, as isolated PBMCs, or as DNA extracted from either sample type. V drops 7 bases and J drops 10 bases, leaving 22 bases in between. CDR1 and CDR2 were assigned from the germline V gene (reference sequence) as SEHNR and FQNEAQ. The CDR3 contains 14 residues, cysteine and phenylalanine counted. Only CDR3 DNA is held: 42 bases, read in frame from base 1. The record originates from a study of blood T cell repertoires in COVID-19 (dated by TCRdb to 2020 to 2021). Study-level background: The collaborator samples originated in the United States, Italy and Spain and spanned the acute and convalescent phases of COVID-19. The prospective study material was composed of cDNA or gDNA derived from T cells, B-cell-depleted T cells, or PBMCs. The dataset comprised deeply sampled blood TCRbeta repertoires from subjects exposed to, actively infected with, or recovered from COVID-19. The repertoires were made available in a free public database intended to serve as a resource for research on the immune response to SARS-CoV-2. Samples were obtained from the ongoing ImmuneRACE study (first 160 participants) and from about 1,300 subjects provided by 6 global collaborators. Sample metadata almost always included a de-identified subject ID, COVID-19 status, age in years and sex. Where available, HLA class I and class II types were taken from metadata supplied by the sample provider and were not determined by assay-based typing. Study-wide conclusions, independent of this receptor: The amount of clinical and demographic metadata varied by source and participant and was provided uncurated.

TCRbeta CDR3 regions were amplified from genomic DNA by means of the immunoSEQ Assay, a bias-controlled multiplex PCR. On the study's bioinformatics: Within the assay, amplification of reference gene primers was used to estimate how many nucleated cells each sample contained. To quantify the absolute abundance of each unique TCRbeta CDR3 rearrangement, sequence reads were collapsed and filtered. For each sample, productive Simpson clonality was calculated as the square root of Simpson's diversity index over productive rearrangements. TCRdb re-hosts the immuneACCESS table, in-frame sequences only. Its copies lack some clones; in the studies checked, an unresolved V gene accounts for under half of them, and the cause for the rest is not known. That table gives V, J and clone size, and the DNA gave D and trimming. The sample profile shows 200,000 to 300,000 clones; approximately 86% of them were found once. Almost 2% of the sample lies in the top ten.

This receptor was taken from a young man with active or convalescent COVID-19. The sequenced sample consisted of peripheral blood. The rearranged segments are TRBV7-9 and TRBJ1-2; a weak D assignment points to TRBD1 (6 bases agree). The DNA reads as follows: TGTGCCAGCACCCGGGCAGGGGCCCCCGGATTCTACACCTTC. The translation is CASTRAGAPGFYTF. The full variable domain, with segments outside the CDR3 supplied by the reference TRBV7-9 and TRBJ1-2 proteins, appears as DTGVSQNPRHKITKRGQNVTFRCDPISEHNRLYWYRQTLGQGPEFLTYFQNEAQLEKSRLLSDRFSAERPKGSFSTLEIQRTEQGDSAMYLCASTRAGAPGFYTFGSGTRLTVV.